These T cell receptor beta chains were read from a single sample in a study of blood T cell repertoires in COVID-19. This table comes from immunoSEQ multiplex PCR, and its TCRdb copy is limited to in-frame clones, with some not included. The table has about 36,000 clones, roughly 78% seen once; the top ten hold about 35%. What was sequenced was peripheral blood. The receptors stem from a man aged 55 to 70 with acute or convalescent COVID-19. The CDR3 runs from the conserved cysteine through the conserved F or W. The D gene is left open where the match is weak. A row's size may be missing; if present it is once, few, many or a size class.

D gene | clone size | J gene | V gene | CDR3 protein | CDR3 DNA
NA | NA | TRBJ2-3 | TRBV18 | CASSPYGADTQYF | TGTGCCAGCTCACCCTACGGGGCAGATACGCAGTATTTT
NA | NA | TRBJ1-1 | TRBV11-3 | CASSLDMSRGKDEAFF | TGTGCCAGCAGCTTAGATATGAGTCGGGGAAAGGATGAAGCTTTCTTT
NA | NA | TRBJ1-2 | TRBV13 | CASSLGGAGAYGYTF | TGTGCCAGCAGCTTAGGGGGCGCGGGGGCTTATGGCTACACCTTC
TRBD1 | NA | TRBJ2-7 | TRBV5-4 | CASSLAGGGYEQYF | TGTGCCAGCAGCTTGGCAGGGGGCGGATACGAGCAGTACTTC
TRBD1 | NA | TRBJ2-5 | TRBV9 | CASSGWDRGDETQYF | TGTGCCAGCAGCGGGTGGGACAGGGGAGATGAGACCCAGTACTTC
NA | NA | TRBJ2-2 | TRBV28 | CASSFNTGNTGELFF | TGTGCCAGCAGTTTTAATACAGGGAACACCGGGGAGCTGTTTTTT
TRBD2 | NA | TRBJ2-7 | TRBV4-2 | CASSRAGGAGSYEQYF | TGTGCCAGCAGCCGGGCCGGGGGAGCGGGGTCCTACGAGCAGTACTTC
NA | NA | TRBJ2-2 | TRBV9 | CASQATGITGELFF | TGTGCCTCCCAAGCGACAGGAATCACCGGGGAGCTGTTTTTT
NA | NA | TRBJ1-5 | TRBV28 | CASSRDFNQPQHF | TGTGCCAGCAGCCGGGATTTCAATCAGCCCCAGCATTTT
NA | NA | TRBJ1-4 | TRBV11-3 | CASSPGVSATNEKLFF | TGTGCCAGCAGCCCAGGGGTCAGTGCAACTAATGAAAAACTGTTTTTT
TRBD1 | NA | TRBJ1-1 | TRBV7-9 | CASSPHRGLDGNTEAFF | TGTGCCAGCAGTCCGCACAGGGGCCTTGACGGTAACACTGAAGCTTTCTTT
NA | NA | TRBJ1-3 | TRBV5-1 | CASSLAPQGTGNTIYF | TGCGCCAGCAGCTTGGCTCCCCAGGGGACTGGAAACACCATATATTTT
NA | NA | TRBJ2-1 | TRBV5-1 | CASSLGGSSSYNEQFF | TGCGCCAGCAGCTTGGGAGGGTCGAGCTCCTACAATGAGCAGTTCTTC
NA | once | TRBJ1-5 | TRBV30 | CAWSSGAWGNQPQHF | TGTGCCTGGAGTTCGGGAGCCTGGGGCAATCAGCCCCAGCATTTT
NA | few | TRBJ2-7 | TRBV18 | CASSQRASHYEQYF | TGTGCCAGCTCACAGAGGGCTAGCCATTACGAGCAGTACTTC
NA | NA | TRBJ1-4 | TRBV19 | CASSIAGEEKLFF | TGTGCCAGTAGTATAGCCGGGGAGGAAAAACTGTTTTTT
NA | NA | TRBJ2-2 | TRBV6-2/TRBV6-3 | CASSYQVGELFF | TGTGCCAGCAGTTATCAGGTTGGGGAGCTGTTTTTT